A single sample is the source of the 19 T cell receptor beta chains below, sequenced in a study of OX40 agonist ivuxolimab in advanced cancers. Sequencing used immunoSEQ multiplex PCR; TCRdb keeps in-frame clones, though not all of them. The sample holds approximately 77,000 clones, 85% to 95% seen once. This sample comprised CD4+ or CD8+ T cells sorted from blood, obtained in a trial of the OX40 agonist ivuxolimab. The receptors stem from an adult with an advanced solid tumor such as melanoma, head and neck, liver or kidney cancer.

In this sample, this clone turned up once. The gene calls are TRBV11-3 and TRBJ2-3; possibly TRBD2 for D (6 bases). The CDR3 is made up of 16 amino acids. Looked up from germline, CDR1 is SGHNT and CDR2 is YENEEA. V was pared by 1 base and J by 0 bases, with 11 bases between. The CDR3 sequence: CASSLGDWASTDTQYF. The CDR3 bases are TGTGCCAGCAGCTTAGGGGACTGGGCTAGCACAGATACGCAGTATTTT.

The rearrangement links TRBV9 to TRBJ1-2; D might be TRBD1 (5 bases). CDR3 length: 12 amino acids. V was shortened by 3 bases and J by 5 bases, with 8 bases between the two germline ends. Germline V gives CDR1 SGDLS, CDR2 YYNGEE. CDR3 nucleotides: TGTGCCAGCAGCGCCGGGGGGTATGGCTACACCTTC. Translated: CASSAGGYGYTF.

This clone was seen only a few times. The gene calls are TRBV5-5 and TRBJ2-7; D may be TRBD2 (7 bases). CDR1 and CDR2 (germline): SGHKS, YYEKEE (reference sequence). The CDR3 loop spans 16 amino acids. The V end was cut by 4 bases, the J end by 1 base, with 18 bases between. CDR3 DNA sequence: TGTGCCAGCAGCGGAAGGGGGGGACCCTTTTCCTACGAGCAGTACTTC. It encodes CASSGRGGPFSYEQYF.

The CDR3 DNA follows: TGTGCCTGGAGTACCAGGGTGACCTACGAGCAGTACTTC. Protein product: CAWSTRVTYEQYF. The rearrangement joins TRBV30 to TRBJ2-7, with a possible D match to TRBD1 (5 bases). V lost 2 bases and J lost 2, with 10 bases in between. The CDR3 is 13 amino acids. Germline CDR1 reads GTSNPN; CDR2 reads SVGIG (reference sequence).

The V and J genes are TRBV28 and TRBJ2-5; D is undetermined. Germline V gene sequence: CDR1 MDHEN, CDR2 SYDVKM. This CDR3 contains 13 residues. Between the trimmed V and J ends, which lost 2 bases and 5 bases, there was a span of 9 bases. The CDR3: CASSLGVGETQYF. CDR3 DNA sequence: TGTGCCAGCAGTTTAGGGGTTGGGGAGACCCAGTACTTC.

This clone showed up just once. This rearrangement joins TRBV14 to TRBJ2-5; TRBD1 matches at 8 bases. The closer fit of TRBJ2-7 to the DNA end suggests the J call may be wrong. The CDR3 has 17 amino acids. Per the germline V gene, CDR1 is SGHDN and CDR2 is FVKESK. DNA of the CDR3: TGTGCCAGCAGCCAACGACAGGGGAAGGATAAGGTCTACGAGCAGTACTTC. It codes for CASSQRQGKDKVYEQYF.

The V gene is TRBV27, the J gene TRBJ1-1; TRBD1 agrees at 7 bases. In germline, CDR1 is MNHEY, CDR2 SMNVEV (reference sequence). The J segment lost 0 bases and the V segment lost 5 bases, leaving 6 bases of the junction unmatched. The CDR3 covers 15 residues. This CDR3 is CASSGLGQLNTEAFF. CDR3 sequence (DNA): TGTGCCAGCAGTGGGCTGGGACAGCTGAACACTGAAGCTTTCTTT.

A note on this clone: One junction end does not reproduce the germline sequence, and a read error may be involved. This chain links TRBV5-1 with TRBJ2-1, with 8 bases lining up with TRBD2. The CDR3 sequence is 18 residues long. The V gene's germline CDR1 is SGHRS and CDR2 YFSETQ. The CDR3 DNA is TGCGCCCGCAGCTTGGCCGGGGGCGGGGGGAGCTCCTACAATGAGCAGTTCTTC. Protein sequence: CARSLAGGGGSSYNEQFF.

The gene calls are TRBV25-1 and TRBJ2-7; D unresolved. CDR3 length: 14 residues. Trimming cost V 6 bases and J 0 bases, with 12 bases left between them. CDR1 and CDR2 from the germline V gene are MGHDK and SYGVNS. The CDR3 spells CASRVGPASYEQYF. The CDR3 nucleotides read TGTGCCAGCAGGGTAGGGCCGGCCTCCTACGAGCAGTACTTC.

CDR3 region: CSVEASGNTEAFF. DNA for the CDR3: TGCAGCGTTGAAGCTAGCGGAAACACTGAAGCTTTCTTT. The rearrangement links TRBV29-1 to TRBJ1-1; D is unclear. The germline V and J ends were trimmed by 1 base and 2 bases, with 8 bases remaining between them. The CDR3 loop spans 13 amino acids. Germline V CDR1 and CDR2: SQVTM, ANQGSEA.

The chain joins TRBV28 to TRBJ2-5, with 8 bases identical to TRBD1. V was pared by 4 bases and J by 5 bases, with 6 bases of the junction left unmatched. This CDR3 has 14 residues. Germline V gene data show CDR1 as MDHEN and CDR2 as SYDVKM. CDR3 sequence: CASSSTGGWETQYF. CDR3 DNA: TGTGCCAGCAGTTCTACAGGGGGGTGGGAGACCCAGTACTTC.

The chain joins TRBV27 to TRBJ2-5; possible D gene TRBD2, 6 bases. Germline V gene data show CDR1 as MNHEY and CDR2 as SMNVEV (reference sequence). The CDR3 consists of 15 residues. Trimming took 3 bases from V and 4 from J, leaving 15 bases between them. CDR3 protein: CASSFSGARGETQYF. The CDR3 DNA is TGTGCCAGCAGTTTTAGTGGGGCGCGGGGAGAGACCCAGTACTTC.

The CDR3 DNA reads as TGTGCCAGCAGGGAGACCGGGACAACCAATTCACCCCTCCACTTT. Its translation is CASRETGTTNSPLHF. The chain couples TRBV5-5 to TRBJ1-6; a weak D match, TRBD1 (6 bases). V lost 5 bases, J lost 7 bases, and 16 bases lay in between. The CDR3 is 15 amino acids. The germline CDR1 and CDR2 sequences are SGHKS and YYEKEE (reference sequence).

V is TRBV5-1 and J is TRBJ2-1; D is unresolved. Trimming stripped 0 bases from V and 10 bases from J, with 11 bases between. This CDR3 has 13 residues. The V gene's germline CDR1 is SGHRS and CDR2 YFSETQ. The CDR3 DNA reads as TGCGCCAGCAGCTTGGGAGGTTACGGCGAGCAGTTCTTC. This sequence encodes CASSLGGYGEQFF.

The J gene is TRBJ2-7, the V gene TRBV10-1; TRBD1 matches 12 bases. Germline V lookup: CDR1 WNHNN, CDR2 SYGVQD (reference sequence). Losses at the gene ends were 4 bases for V and 6 bases for J; bases not matched to a gene: 7. This CDR3 spans 15 amino acids. The CDR3 region has the DNA TGCGCCAGCAGTGCCGAACCGGGACAGGGGGCCGAGCAGTACTTC. Protein sequence: CASSAEPGQGAEQYF.

This clone is a singleton in its sample. V gene TRBV6-7 combines with J gene TRBJ1-4; D is possibly TRBD1 (5 bases). TRBV6-7 is an open reading frame whose function is uncertain. The CDR3 extends over 15 amino acids. V shed 1 base and J shed 2 bases, with 8 bases lying between them. This chain's CDR3 is CASSYFGTTNEKLFF. The CDR3 nucleotides are TGTGCCAGCAGTTACTTCGGGACGACTAATGAAAAACTGTTTTTT.

Only one count was recorded for this clone. In DNA form, the CDR3 reads TGTGCCAGCAGCTTAGTGGGACAGGGTATGTCACCCCTCCACTTT. Encoded protein: CASSLVGQGMSPLHF. The chain carries TRBV7-2 and TRBJ1-6, with 9 nucleotides matching TRBD1. The V and J ends lost 1 base and 10 bases, in that order; junction bases with no gene match: 5. Per germline, CDR1 SGHTA and CDR2 FQGNSA. The CDR3 length is 15 residues.

This sequence joins TRBV23-1 and TRBJ2-7, with 7 bases fitting TRBD1. TRBV23-1 is flagged as an ORF with uncertain function. V lost 2 bases to trimming and J lost 1 base; unmatched junction nucleotides: 8. This CDR3 is 16 amino acids long. In nucleotides, the CDR3 is TGCGCCAGCAGTCAAACCGACAGGGTAGTATCCTACGAGCAGTACTTC. Translated, it gives CASSQTDRVVSYEQYF.

This clone came up a few times. The chain has TRBV20-1 and TRBJ1-1; D uncertain. The CDR3 extends over 11 amino acids. V was pared by 4 bases and J by 4 bases, with 7 bases between. CDR1 and CDR2 from the germline V gene are DFQATT and SNEGSKA (reference sequence). The CDR3 is CSATQSTEAFF. CDR3 nucleotides: TGCAGTGCTACACAGAGCACTGAAGCTTTCTTT.